This T cell receptor beta chain came from a study of blood T cell repertoires in COVID-19. Study context: PBMCs, B-cell-depleted T cells, or T cells provided the cDNA or gDNA that made up the material.

TCRdb's copy holds only in-frame clones and misses some; the assay was immunoSEQ multiplex PCR. The sample holds roughly 40,000 clones, about nine tenths seen once. This CDR3 contains 12 residues. Germline assignment: CDR1 SGHRS and CDR2 YFSETQ. Trimming removed 2 bases from V and 6 bases from J, with 9 bases in between. This receptor was identified in a human donor in a cohort sampled during active COVID-19. This chain links TRBV5-1 with TRBJ2-7; no clear D. Sequencing was performed on peripheral blood. For the CDR3, the DNA is TGCGCCAGCAGCTTTTCCGGTGGCGAGCAGTACTTC. Protein product: CASSFSGGEQYF.